The 22 T cell receptor beta chains reported below all come from one sample, sequenced in a study of human T cells and chemical hapten exposure. The time point is: patch test 2, 6 weeks after DPC sensitization. Treatment described: therapeutic diphenylcyclopropenone sensitization with weekly scalp DPC. One entry per CDR3 protein results from TCRdb running MiXCR on the RACE reads. This table has a few hundred thousand distinct CDR3 sequences, more than 5% appearing once. This specimen was whole blood, taken in connection with sensitization to the hapten diphenylcyclopropenone (DPC). Every receptor here comes from a young woman with alopecia areata. Some clones in this sample may be carry-over from other donors' samples.

The rearrangement uses TRBV19 and TRBJ1-6, with D possibly TRBD1 on 5 matching bases. The V gene lost 3 bases and the J gene lost 8 bases, with 20 bases spanning the gap. The V gene's germline CDR1 is LNHDA and CDR2 SQIVND (reference sequence). The CDR3 runs 17 residues. CDR3 nucleotide sequence: TGTGCCAGTAGTATCAGGGCCGGGACCCTCGGCGATTCACCCCTCCACTTT. Translated, it gives CASSIRAGTLGDSPLHF.

This clonotype was observed at least ten times. The chain has TRBV14 and TRBJ2-1; TRBD1 matches 9 bases. This CDR3 spans 16 amino acids. The trim removed 2 bases at V and 2 bases at J, leaving 4 bases unmatched. Germline V CDR1 and CDR2: SGHDN, FVKESK. This CDR3 reads CASSQTGGKAYNEQFF. DNA for the CDR3: TGTGCCAGCAGCCAAACAGGGGGCAAGGCCTACAATGAGCAGTTCTTC.

This clonotype appeared a few times. This chain connects TRBV7-8 to TRBJ1-5; the D gene is possibly TRBD1 (6 bases). Trimming removed 5 bases at V and 0 bases at J, with 14 bases between. This CDR3 is built from 16 residues. Per the germline V gene, CDR1 is SGHVS and CDR2 is FQNEAQ. The CDR3 sequence: CASSPSNRASNQPQHF. Here the CDR3 DNA reads TGTGCCAGCAGCCCCTCTAACAGGGCTAGCAATCAGCCCCAGCATTTT.

The chain uses TRBV29-1 and TRBJ1-5; 10 bases fit TRBD1. There are 12 residues in the CDR3. With V trimmed by 6 bases and J by 7 bases, 3 bases remained unmatched. Per germline, CDR1 SQVTM and CDR2 ANQGSEA. CDR3 residues: CSVGTGEQPQHF. The CDR3 coding sequence is TGCAGCGTGGGGACAGGGGAACAGCCCCAGCATTTT.

The chain employs TRBV10-3 and TRBJ2-3, with a tentative D call TRBD1 (5 bases). With 8 bases removed from V and 7 bases from J, the gap between germline ends came to 19 bases. The CDR3 is 14 amino acids. The V gene's germline CDR1 is ENHRY and CDR2 SYGVKD. The CDR3 spells CAIGTSTAENTQYF. The CDR3 DNA reads TGTGCCATCGGTACGTCGACAGCCGAGAATACGCAGTATTTT.

This clonotype was seen only a few times. The CDR3 region is CSVTRHPGQGFEQYF. The CDR3 nucleotides are TGCAGCGTGACCCGCCATCCGGGACAGGGATTCGAGCAGTACTTC. The chain joins TRBV29-1 to TRBJ2-7, with 9 bases fitting TRBD1. V lost 6 bases to trimming and J lost 6 bases; unmatched junction nucleotides: 15. Per germline, CDR1 SQVTM and CDR2 ANQGSEA. CDR3 length equals 15 residues.

The chain links TRBV28 to TRBJ2-7; 10 bases align to TRBD2. This CDR3 has 14 amino acids. CDR1 is MDHEN and CDR2 is SYDVKM in the germline V gene. V was pared by 6 bases and J by 5 bases, with 7 bases of the junction left unmatched. The CDR3 spells CASRTLAGGNEQYF. The CDR3 DNA reads TGTGCCAGCAGGACGTTAGCGGGGGGCAACGAGCAGTACTTC.

CDR3 region: CASSQDLGANYGYTF. The CDR3 DNA reads as TGTGCCAGCAGTCAAGATCTGGGAGCTAACTATGGCTACACCTTC. The chain links TRBV5-4 to TRBJ1-2; no definite D call. This CDR3 has 15 amino acids. Germline V gene lookup returns CDR1 SGHNT and CDR2 YYREEE (reference sequence). V was pared by 5 bases and J by 0 bases, with 14 bases between.

This clonotype was seen at least ten times. The chain combines TRBV6-2 or TRBV6-3 with TRBJ1-1; TRBD1 matches 7 bases. Trimming removed 4 bases from V and 7 bases from J; junction bases left unmatched: 12. Germline CDR1 reads MNHEY; CDR2 reads SVGEGT. The CDR3 has 15 amino acids. Here the CDR3 DNA reads TGTGCCAGCAGTTTACGACAGGGAAGATTGGGTGAAGCTTTCTTT. Amino acids: CASSLRQGRLGEAFF.

A few counts support this clonotype. The CDR3: CASSKVIPRRGEGYTF. CDR3 in DNA: TGTGCCAGCAGCAAAGTGATACCGAGGAGGGGAGAGGGCTACACCTTC. The chain carries TRBV21-1 and TRBJ1-2. TRBV21-1 is flagged as a pseudogene. This CDR3 is built from 16 residues.

V usage is TRBV29-1 and J usage is TRBJ1-2; 7 bases are shared with TRBD1. The J segment lost 12 bases and the V segment lost 6 bases, leaving 7 bases of the junction unmatched. The CDR3 runs to 10 residues. The germline V gene encodes CDR1 SQVTM and CDR2 ANQGSEA. The CDR3 DNA follows: TGCAGCGTGAAGGGACAGTTTGACACCTTC. This translates into CSVKGQFDTF.

A few counts support this clonotype. The V gene is TRBV6-5, the J gene TRBJ2-5; 9 bases match TRBD2. Germline CDR1 reads MNHEY; CDR2 reads SVGAGI. The CDR3 runs to 15 residues. The V and J ends lost 5 bases and 1 base, in that order; junction bases with no gene match: 5. The CDR3, as DNA: TGTGCCAGCAGTGGGGGACTAGCCCGCCAAGAGACCCAGTACTTC. Its protein product is CASSGGLARQETQYF.

The genes are TRBV7-3 and TRBJ2-5; a possible D gene is TRBD2 (5 bases). CDR3 length equals 13 residues. The V end was cut by 5 bases, the J end by 3 bases, with 10 bases between. Looked up from germline, CDR1 is SGHTA and CDR2 is FQGTGA. CDR3 residues: CASSPNGKETQYF. DNA of the CDR3: TGTGCCAGCAGCCCGAACGGGAAAGAGACCCAGTACTTC.

This clonotype has ten or more counts. The chain carries TRBV4-3 and TRBJ2-1, with a weak D call TRBD1 (5 bases). With 1 base removed from V and 4 bases from J, the gap between germline ends came to 8 bases. Germline CDR1 LGHNA, CDR2 YSLEER. The CDR3 runs to 14 residues. The CDR3 loop reads CASSQVRGYNEQFF. In nucleotides, the CDR3 is TGCGCCAGCAGCCAAGTAAGGGGTTACAATGAGCAGTTCTTC.

This clonotype was seen repeatedly, ten times or more. The rearrangement uses TRBV20-1 and TRBJ1-5; 8 bases map to TRBD1. V shed 6 bases and J 7 bases; nucleotides not matched to a gene: 14. CDR3 size: 15 residues. In germline, CDR1 is DFQATT, CDR2 SNEGSKA (reference sequence). This CDR3 is CSAYQGADASQPQHF. The DNA for the CDR3 is TGCAGTGCGTACCAGGGGGCAGATGCAAGCCAGCCCCAGCATTTT.

This clonotype was recorded at least ten times. CDR3 sequence: CASSPGTGIHGYTF. The CDR3, as DNA: TGCGCCAGCAGTCCCGGGACAGGGATCCATGGCTACACCTTC. The J gene is TRBJ1-2, the V gene TRBV5-1, with 9 bases identical to TRBD1. CDR3 size: 14 residues. Germline V gene data show CDR1 as SGHRS and CDR2 as YFSETQ. After removal of 5 bases from V and 6 bases from J, the junction contained 8 bases not matched to a gene.

This clonotype was seen repeatedly, ten times or more. The DNA for the CDR3 is TGCGCCAGCAGTACAGGAAACTCTGGGGCCAACGTCCTGACTTTC. Translation gives CASSTGNSGANVLTF. V usage is TRBV5-1 and J usage is TRBJ2-6; D is perhaps TRBD1 (5 bases). The germline V gene encodes CDR1 SGHRS and CDR2 YFSETQ. Trimming removed 5 bases from V and 0 bases from J, with 9 bases in between. This CDR3 has 15 amino acids.

The chain couples TRBV20-1 to TRBJ2-7; a weak D match, TRBD1 (5 bases). V was shortened by 5 bases and J by 4 bases, with 21 bases between the two germline ends. Germline V gene lookup returns CDR1 DFQATT and CDR2 SNEGSKA (reference sequence). The CDR3 has 15 amino acids. CDR3 sequence (DNA): TGCAGTGCTCCCTCCGGAACCCTAGGGGTTTACGAGCAGTACTTC. Its protein product is CSAPSGTLGVYEQYF.

This clonotype was counted only a few times. The chain joins TRBV20-1 to TRBJ2-4, with D perhaps TRBD1 or TRBD2 (5 bases each). Trimming took 5 bases from V and 14 from J, leaving 16 bases between them. The CDR3 loop spans 11 amino acids. Germline V lookup: CDR1 DFQATT, CDR2 SNEGSKA (reference sequence). The CDR3 protein is CSAVIRDVKYF. The CDR3 DNA follows: TGCAGTGCTGTGATCCGGGACGTGAAGTACTTC.

The sample holds many counts of this clonotype. The rearrangement joins TRBV4-2 to TRBJ2-1; maybe TRBD2 (6 bases). Germline V gives CDR1 LGHNA, CDR2 YNFKEQ. CDR3 length: 15 amino acids. The V gene lost 1 base and the J gene lost 6 bases, with 13 bases spanning the gap. The CDR3: CASSQGEDGGNEQFF. Here the CDR3 DNA reads TGTGCCAGCAGCCAAGGGGAGGATGGTGGCAATGAGCAGTTCTTC.

This sequence joins TRBV10-3 and TRBJ2-1; D is undetermined. The ends were cut back, 5 bases at V and 8 bases at J, with 13 bases in the middle. The CDR3 is made up of 13 amino acids. Germline V CDR1 and CDR2: ENHRY, SYGVKD. CDR3 nucleotides: TGTGCCATCAGTCCCCGGTTAGCCCATGAGCAGTTCTTC. It is translated as CAISPRLAHEQFF.

This clonotype was counted ten times or more. The chain joins TRBV5-4 to TRBJ2-2; the D gene is possibly TRBD2 (5 bases). The CDR3 is made up of 16 amino acids. Germline CDR1 and CDR2: SGHNT and YYREEE (reference sequence). Trimming left V 3 bases short and J 6 bases short, with 18 bases between. CDR3 protein: CASSSIGVEMAGELFF. CDR3 in DNA: TGTGCCAGCAGCTCCATCGGGGTGGAGATGGCCGGGGAGCTGTTTTTT.